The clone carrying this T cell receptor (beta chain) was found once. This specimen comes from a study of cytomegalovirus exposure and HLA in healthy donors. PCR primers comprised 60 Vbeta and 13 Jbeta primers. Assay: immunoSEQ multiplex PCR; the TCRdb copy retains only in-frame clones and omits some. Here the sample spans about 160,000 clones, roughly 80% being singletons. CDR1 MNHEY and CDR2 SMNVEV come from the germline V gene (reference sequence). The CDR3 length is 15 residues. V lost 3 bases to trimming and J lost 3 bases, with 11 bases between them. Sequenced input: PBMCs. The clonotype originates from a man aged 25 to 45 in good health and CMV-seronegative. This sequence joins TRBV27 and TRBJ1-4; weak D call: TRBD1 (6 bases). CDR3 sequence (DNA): TGTGCCAGCAGTTTGATGGGGGCTTCTAATGAAAAACTGTTTTTT. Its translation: CASSLMGASNEKLFF.